This TCR beta chain was sequenced during a study of identical twins. TCRdb recomputed calls from the 5' RACE reads with MiXCR, one row per CDR3 protein. The data show about 660,000 distinct CDR3 sequences, 8% to 9% seen once. Broader study findings: Beta out-of-frame sequences showed weaker excess twin sharing.

As concerns this clonotype: What it binds is unknown.

The CDR3 loop spans 13 amino acids. Germline CDR1 reads MNHNY; CDR2 reads SVGAGI (reference sequence). Trimming cost V 10 bases and J 5 bases, with 15 bases left between them. In addition, the sample was reused for a study of yellow fever vaccine responses in identical twins.

The specimen sequenced was PBMCs. The rearrangement joins TRBV6-6 to TRBJ2-1, with D uncertain. The TCR originated in a woman under 30 in good health. In nucleotides, the CDR3 is TGTGCCACCTCACTAAGCCGGGACAATGAGCAGTTCTTC. This sequence encodes CATSLSRDNEQFF.